This entry lists 9 T cell receptor beta chains sequenced from one sample in a study of tumor-infiltrating lymphocytes in primary liver carcinoma. With a constant-region primer, TCR beta cDNA was made from 400 to 550 ng of total RNA. Libraries covering TCR beta were generated through three nested multiplex PCR rounds (using a slightly modified ARM-PCR). PCR rounds one and two used TRBV1-TRBV30 forward primers with a C-beta reverse primer for approximately 10 cycles each. TCRdb called the multiplex PCR reads again in MiXCR, with one record for every CDR3 protein. The sample has approximately 100,000 distinct CDR3 sequences; about 63% are singletons. Unsorted bulk tissue (roughly 19-31 mg) underwent RNA and DNA co-extraction. What was sequenced was liver tumor tissue from sampling region 2. The subset denotes: tumor region T2, inferior pole. The receptors come from a woman aged 55-69 years with primary liver carcinoma and hepatitis B virus infection.

Worth noting for this clonotype: Since the CDR3 does not end with the conserved phenylalanine or tryptophan, this likely comes from a read error. The chain couples TRBV29-1 to TRBJ2-6; 11 bases match TRBD1. CDR1 and CDR2 (germline): SQVTM, ANQGSEA. CDR3 size: 16 residues. The CDR3 DNA sequence: TGCGGCGCCGGGACAGGGGGTGTTACTGGGGCCAACGTCCTGACTCTC. Translated, it gives CGAGTGGVTGANVLTL.

As concerns this clonotype: Sequence at one end of the junction differs from germline and may be a read error. The J gene is TRBJ2-2, the V gene TRBV6-1; D is unclear. Germline V gene data show CDR1 as MNHNS and CDR2 as SASEGT. This CDR3 region has 14 residues. The CDR3 sequence: CARSELFLRGELFF. The CDR3 nucleotides read TGTGCCAGAAGTGAACTCTTCTTGAGGGGGGAGCTGTTTTTT.

This rearrangement joins TRBV7-3 to TRBJ2-1; 10 bases are shared with TRBD2. Germline lookup yields CDR1 SGHTA and CDR2 FQGTGA. The CDR3 consists of 15 residues. V trimming: 4 bases; J trimming: 4 bases; junction bases outside the gene matches: 4. CDR3 region: CASSSSGSRYNEQFF. The CDR3, as DNA: TGTGCCAGCAGCTCTAGCGGGAGTCGGTACAATGAGCAGTTCTTC.

In regard to this clonotype: The CDR3 end shows no conserved phenylalanine or tryptophan, and so a read error is likely. The chain employs TRBV11-2 and TRBJ2-5, with 9 bases identical to TRBD2. The germline V gene has CDR1 SGHAT and CDR2 FQNNGV. The CDR3 is 16 amino acids. The CDR3 DNA reads as TGTGCCAGCAGCTATTCCCGTGGTAGCGGGAGAGAGGCCCAGTACTTA. This codes for CASSYSRGSGREAQYL.

This clonotype came up once. One end of the junction fails to match germline, which may point to a read error. The chain joins TRBV11-2 to TRBJ2-5; 7 bases agree with TRBD2. The length of the CDR3 is 15 residues. CDR1 and CDR2 from the germline V gene are SGHAT and FQNNGV. The CDR3 region is CASSASGTNGGKQHF. CDR3 in DNA: TGTGCCAGCAGCGCATCCGGGACTAACGGGGGAAAGCAGCACTTC.

This clonotype was recorded at least ten times. V usage is TRBV5-1 and J usage is TRBJ2-5, with D possibly being TRBD1 (5 bases). Between the trimmed V and J ends, which lost 0 bases and 8 bases, there was a span of 8 bases. This CDR3 is built from 12 residues. The germline CDR1 and CDR2 sequences are SGHRS and YFSETQ. The CDR3 DNA reads TGCGCCAGCAGCTTGGAAGGACAAACCCAGTACTTC. Translated, it gives CASSLEGQTQYF.

On this clonotype: The germline gene is not matched at one end of the junction; a read error may be the cause. J is TRBJ2-7 and V is TRBV29-1, with unresolved D. From germline, CDR1 is SQVTM and CDR2 ANQGSEA. The CDR3 runs 12 residues. The CDR3 here is CSVEESFGEHYF. In DNA, the CDR3 is TGCAGCGTTGAAGAGTCCTTTGGCGAGCACTACTTC.

A remark on this clonotype: This may be a read error, as it is one base from a much larger clone. The chain joins TRBV12-3 or TRBV12-4 to TRBJ1-6, with unresolved D. This CDR3 has 17 amino acids. The V gene lost 2 bases and the J gene lost 9 bases, with 20 bases spanning the gap. DNA of the CDR3: TGTGCCAGCAGTTTACAGCTGGGCAGCGTGGGAACTTCACCCCTCCACTTT. Translated, it gives CASSLQLGSVGTSPLHF.

The CDR3 here is CANSLGTTSVYNEQFF. The CDR3 DNA is TGTGCCAACAGTCTGGGGACCACTAGCGTTTACAATGAGCAGTTCTTC. This chain joins TRBV11-3 and TRBJ2-1, with TRBD2 matching over 7 bases. V lost 10 bases, J lost 4 bases, and 16 bases stayed unmatched. CDR3 length equals 16 residues. Germline CDR1 reads SGHNT; CDR2 reads YENEEA.